This T cell receptor beta chain was sequenced during a study of blood T cell repertoires in COVID-19. The CDR3 extends over 12 amino acids. V lost 4 bases, J lost 11 bases, and 14 bases lay in between. Methods used by the authors: Researchers report that nucleated cell counts were estimated from reference gene primer amplification. The protocol was immunoSEQ multiplex PCR, while the TCRdb copy is restricted to in-frame clones and leaves out a portion. From that table come the V and J calls and clone size; the DNA was used to work out D and trimming. The sample includes some 100,000 clones, 74% of them seen just once. Patients from Seattle were sampled longitudinally, starting during active infection.

The rearrangement joins TRBV12-3 or TRBV12-4 to TRBJ1-1; no clear D. The specimen sequenced was peripheral blood. The receptor was isolated from a man aged 70-80 years with COVID-19, enrolled during active disease. CDR3 residues: CASSWGWERAFF. CDR3 DNA sequence: TGTGCCAGCAGTTGGGGTTGGGAGAGGGCTTTCTTT.